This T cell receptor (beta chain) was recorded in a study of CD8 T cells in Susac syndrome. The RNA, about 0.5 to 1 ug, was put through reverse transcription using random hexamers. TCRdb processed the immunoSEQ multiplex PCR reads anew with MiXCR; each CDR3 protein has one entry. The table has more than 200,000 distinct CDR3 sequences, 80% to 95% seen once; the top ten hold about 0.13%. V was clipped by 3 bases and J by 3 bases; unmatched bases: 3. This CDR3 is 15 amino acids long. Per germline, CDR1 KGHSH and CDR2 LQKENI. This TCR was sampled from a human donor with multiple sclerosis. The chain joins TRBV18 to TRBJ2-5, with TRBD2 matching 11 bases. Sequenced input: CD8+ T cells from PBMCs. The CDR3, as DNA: TGTGCCAGCTCACCTACGGGACTAGCGGAAGAGACCCAGTACTTC. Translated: CASSPTGLAEETQYF. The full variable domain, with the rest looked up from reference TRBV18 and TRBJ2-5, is NAGVMQNPRHLVRRRGQEARLRCSPMKGHSHVYWYRQLPEEGLKFMVYLQKENIIDESGMPKERFSAEFPKEGPSILRIQQVVRGDSAAYFCASSPTGLAEETQYFGPGTRLLVL.